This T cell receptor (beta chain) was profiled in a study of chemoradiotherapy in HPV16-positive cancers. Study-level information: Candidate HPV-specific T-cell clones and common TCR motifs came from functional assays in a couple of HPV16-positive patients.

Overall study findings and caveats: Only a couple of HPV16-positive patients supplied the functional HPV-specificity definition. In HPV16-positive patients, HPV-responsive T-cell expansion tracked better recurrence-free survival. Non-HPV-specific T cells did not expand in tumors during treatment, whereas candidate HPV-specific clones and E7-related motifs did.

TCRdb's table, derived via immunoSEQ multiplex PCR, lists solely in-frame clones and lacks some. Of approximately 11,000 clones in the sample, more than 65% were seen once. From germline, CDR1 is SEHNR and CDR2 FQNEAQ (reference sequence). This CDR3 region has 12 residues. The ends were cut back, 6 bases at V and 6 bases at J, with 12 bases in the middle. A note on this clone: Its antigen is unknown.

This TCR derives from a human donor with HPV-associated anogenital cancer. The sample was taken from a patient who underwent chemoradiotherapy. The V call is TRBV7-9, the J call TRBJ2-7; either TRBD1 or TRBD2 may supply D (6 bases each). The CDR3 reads CASRGGGGEQYF. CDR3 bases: TGTGCCAGCAGGGGAGGAGGGGGCGAGCAGTACTTC.